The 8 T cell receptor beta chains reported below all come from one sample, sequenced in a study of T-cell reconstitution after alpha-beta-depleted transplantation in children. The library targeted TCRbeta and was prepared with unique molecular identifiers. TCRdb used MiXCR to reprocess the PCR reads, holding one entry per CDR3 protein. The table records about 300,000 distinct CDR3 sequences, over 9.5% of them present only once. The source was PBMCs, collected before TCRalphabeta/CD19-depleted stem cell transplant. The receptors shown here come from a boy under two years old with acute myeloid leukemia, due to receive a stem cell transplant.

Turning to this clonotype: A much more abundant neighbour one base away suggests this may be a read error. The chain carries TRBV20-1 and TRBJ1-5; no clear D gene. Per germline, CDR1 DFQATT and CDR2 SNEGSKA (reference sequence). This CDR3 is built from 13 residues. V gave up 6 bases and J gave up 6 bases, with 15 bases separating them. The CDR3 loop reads CSAWLGNRQPQHF. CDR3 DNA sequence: TGCAGTGCGTGGCTAGGGAATCGTCAGCCCCAGCATTTT.

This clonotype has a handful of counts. The CDR3 bases are TGTGCCAGCAGCAACAGGGGCCCGCCCTCCTACGAGCAGTACTTC. Its translation: CASSNRGPPSYEQYF. The rearrangement links TRBV6-2 or TRBV6-3 to TRBJ2-7, with 7 bases aligning to TRBD1. With 6 bases clipped from V and 0 bases from J, the junction kept 8 bases outside the gene matches. Germline V gives CDR1 MNHEY, CDR2 SVGEGT. The CDR3 consists of 15 residues.

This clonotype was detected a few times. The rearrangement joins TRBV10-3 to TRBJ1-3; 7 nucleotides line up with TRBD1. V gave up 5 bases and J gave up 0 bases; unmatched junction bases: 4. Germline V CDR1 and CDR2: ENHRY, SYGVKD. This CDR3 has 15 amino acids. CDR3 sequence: CAISQQGHSGNTIYF. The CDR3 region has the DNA TGTGCCATCAGTCAACAGGGGCACTCTGGAAACACCATATATTTT.

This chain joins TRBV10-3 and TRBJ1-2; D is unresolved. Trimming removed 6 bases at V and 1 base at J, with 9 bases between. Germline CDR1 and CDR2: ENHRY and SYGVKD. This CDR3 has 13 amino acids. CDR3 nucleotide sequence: TGTGCCATCAGCTACAGTAATAACTATGGCTACACCTTC. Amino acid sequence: CAISYSNNYGYTF.

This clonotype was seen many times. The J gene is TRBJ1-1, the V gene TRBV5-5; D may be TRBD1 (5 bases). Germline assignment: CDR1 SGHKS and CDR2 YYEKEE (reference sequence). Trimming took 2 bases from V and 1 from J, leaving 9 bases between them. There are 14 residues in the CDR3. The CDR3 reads CASSFGRANTEAFF. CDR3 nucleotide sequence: TGTGCCAGCAGCTTTGGCAGGGCGAACACTGAAGCTTTCTTT.

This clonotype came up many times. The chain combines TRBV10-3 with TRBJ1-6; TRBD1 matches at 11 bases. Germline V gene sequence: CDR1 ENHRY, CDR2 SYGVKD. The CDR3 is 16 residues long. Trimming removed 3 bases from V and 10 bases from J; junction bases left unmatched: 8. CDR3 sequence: CAISDPDRGHRSPLHF. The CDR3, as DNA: TGTGCCATCAGTGACCCGGACAGGGGGCATCGGTCACCCCTCCACTTT.

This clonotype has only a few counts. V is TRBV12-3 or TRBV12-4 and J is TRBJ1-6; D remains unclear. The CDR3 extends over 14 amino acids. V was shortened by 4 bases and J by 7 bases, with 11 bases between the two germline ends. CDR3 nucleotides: TGTGCCAGCAGTTCCTCGGGCGCGAATTCACCCCTCCACTTT. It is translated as CASSSSGANSPLHF.

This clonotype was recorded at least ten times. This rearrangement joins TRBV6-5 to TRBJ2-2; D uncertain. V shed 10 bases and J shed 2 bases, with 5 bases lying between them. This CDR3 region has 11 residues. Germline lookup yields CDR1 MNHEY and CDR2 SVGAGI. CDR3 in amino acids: CATTNTGELFF. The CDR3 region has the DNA TGTGCCACCACTAACACCGGGGAGCTGTTTTTT.